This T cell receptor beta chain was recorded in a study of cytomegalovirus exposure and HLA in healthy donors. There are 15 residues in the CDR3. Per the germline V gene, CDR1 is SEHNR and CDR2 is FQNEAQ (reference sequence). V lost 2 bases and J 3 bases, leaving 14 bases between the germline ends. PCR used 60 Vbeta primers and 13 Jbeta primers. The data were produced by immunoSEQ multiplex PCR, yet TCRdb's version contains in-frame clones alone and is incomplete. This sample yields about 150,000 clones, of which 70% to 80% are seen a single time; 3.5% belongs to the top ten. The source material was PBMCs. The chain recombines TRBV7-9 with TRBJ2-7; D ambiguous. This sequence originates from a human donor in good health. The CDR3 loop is CASSLMARGVYEQYF. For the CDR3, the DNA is TGTGCCAGCAGCTTAATGGCTCGAGGCGTCTACGAGCAGTACTTC.